The sequence of this TCR beta chain was determined in a study of blood T cell repertoires in COVID-19. J was trimmed by 6 bases and V by 5 bases; bases with no gene match: 13. This CDR3 is 16 amino acids long. CDR1 is SGHRS, CDR2 YFSETQ, per germline. The authors' processing: Reference gene primer amplification yielded estimated nucleated cell counts. The repertoire was sequenced with immunoSEQ multiplex PCR; TCRdb's copy has only in-frame clones and lacks some. V, J and clone size reflect that table, while D and trimming were determined from the DNA. The sample has over 150,000 clones; roughly 71% are singletons.

V and J are TRBV5-1 and TRBJ1-1; 10 positions match TRBD1. The sample comprised peripheral blood. The origin of this receptor is an elderly woman with acute or convalescent COVID-19. As DNA, the CDR3 is TGCGCCAGCAGGTTAATAGGGGGACAGGGGAGGTCTGAAGCTTTCTTT. Translated: CASRLIGGQGRSEAFF.